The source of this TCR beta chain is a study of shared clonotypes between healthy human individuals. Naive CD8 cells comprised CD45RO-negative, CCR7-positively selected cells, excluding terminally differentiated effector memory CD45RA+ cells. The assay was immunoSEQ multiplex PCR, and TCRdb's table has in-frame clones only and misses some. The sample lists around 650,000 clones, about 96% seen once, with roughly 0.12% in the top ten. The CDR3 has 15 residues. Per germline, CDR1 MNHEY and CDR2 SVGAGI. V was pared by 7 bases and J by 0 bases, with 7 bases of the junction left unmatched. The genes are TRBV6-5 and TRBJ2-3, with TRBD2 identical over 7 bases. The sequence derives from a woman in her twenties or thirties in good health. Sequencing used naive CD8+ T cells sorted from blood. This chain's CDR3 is CASTSSGASTDTQYF. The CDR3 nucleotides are TGTGCCAGCACCTCTAGCGGAGCTAGCACAGATACGCAGTATTTT.